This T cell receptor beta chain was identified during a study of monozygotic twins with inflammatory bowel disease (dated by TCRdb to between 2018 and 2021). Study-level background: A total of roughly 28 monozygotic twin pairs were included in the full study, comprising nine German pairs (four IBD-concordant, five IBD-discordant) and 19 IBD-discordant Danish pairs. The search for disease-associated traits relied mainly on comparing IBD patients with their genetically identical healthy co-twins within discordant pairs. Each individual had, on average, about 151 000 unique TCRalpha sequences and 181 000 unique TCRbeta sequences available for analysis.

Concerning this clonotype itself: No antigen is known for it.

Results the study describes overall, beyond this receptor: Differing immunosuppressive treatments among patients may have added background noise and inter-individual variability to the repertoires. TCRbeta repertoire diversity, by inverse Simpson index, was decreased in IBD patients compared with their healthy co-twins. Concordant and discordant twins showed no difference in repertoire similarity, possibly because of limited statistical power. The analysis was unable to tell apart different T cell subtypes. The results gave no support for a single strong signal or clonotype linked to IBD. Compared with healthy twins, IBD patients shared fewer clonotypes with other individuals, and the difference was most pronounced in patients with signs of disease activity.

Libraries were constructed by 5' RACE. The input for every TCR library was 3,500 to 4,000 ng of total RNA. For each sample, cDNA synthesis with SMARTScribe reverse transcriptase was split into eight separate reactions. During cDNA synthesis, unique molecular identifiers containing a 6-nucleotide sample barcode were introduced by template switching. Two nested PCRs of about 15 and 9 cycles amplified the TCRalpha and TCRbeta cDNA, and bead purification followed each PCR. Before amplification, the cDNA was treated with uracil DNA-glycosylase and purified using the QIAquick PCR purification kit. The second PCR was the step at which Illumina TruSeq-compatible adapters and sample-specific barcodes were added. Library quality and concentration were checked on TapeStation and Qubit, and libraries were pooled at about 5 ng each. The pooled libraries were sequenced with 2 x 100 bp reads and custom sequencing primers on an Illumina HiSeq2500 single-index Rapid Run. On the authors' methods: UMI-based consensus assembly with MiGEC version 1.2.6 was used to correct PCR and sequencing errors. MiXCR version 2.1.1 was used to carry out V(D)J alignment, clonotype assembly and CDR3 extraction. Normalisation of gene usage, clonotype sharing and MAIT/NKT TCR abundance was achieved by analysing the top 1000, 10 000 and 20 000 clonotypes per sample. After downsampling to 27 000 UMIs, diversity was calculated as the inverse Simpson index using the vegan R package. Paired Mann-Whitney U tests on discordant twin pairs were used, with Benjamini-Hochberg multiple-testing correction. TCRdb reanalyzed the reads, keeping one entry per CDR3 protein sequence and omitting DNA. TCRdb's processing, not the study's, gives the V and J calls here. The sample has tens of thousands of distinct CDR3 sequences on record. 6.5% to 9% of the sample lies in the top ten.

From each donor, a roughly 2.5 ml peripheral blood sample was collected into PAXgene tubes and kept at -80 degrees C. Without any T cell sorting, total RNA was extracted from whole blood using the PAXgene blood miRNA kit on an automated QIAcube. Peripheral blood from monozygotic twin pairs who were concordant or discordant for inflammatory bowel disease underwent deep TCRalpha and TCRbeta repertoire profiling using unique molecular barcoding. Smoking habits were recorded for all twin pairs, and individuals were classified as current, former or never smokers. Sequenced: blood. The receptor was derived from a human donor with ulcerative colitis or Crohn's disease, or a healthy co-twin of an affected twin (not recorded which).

The CDR3 reads CASGAFQETQYF. Recombination joined TRBV7-9 with TRBJ2-5; TCRdb outputs TRBD1, but without DNA this stays unchecked. From a lookup of the germline V gene (reference sequence), CDR1 and CDR2 are SEHNR and FQNEAQ. The CDR3 runs 12 amino acids, cysteine and phenylalanine included. DNA for this receptor is not on file.